The 3 T cell receptor beta chains reported below all come from one sample, sequenced in a study of technical replicates of blood from a handful of donors. Measured with immunoSEQ multiplex PCR; TCRdb has only the in-frame clones, and not every one. This sample has fewer than 90,000 clones, with around 97% found just once. Sequences were obtained from T cells isolated from PBMCs. These receptors all come from a human donor in good health.

The chain recombines TRBV15 with TRBJ1-2; D is perhaps TRBD1 (5 bases). Trimming cost V 0 bases and J 8 bases, with 7 bases left between them. There are 12 residues in the CDR3. Germline assignment: CDR1 LNHNV and CDR2 YYDKDF (reference sequence). The CDR3 loop is CATSREDKGYTF. In DNA, the CDR3 is TGTGCCACCAGCAGAGAGGACAAAGGCTACACCTTC.

The V gene is TRBV13, the J gene TRBJ1-1; TRBD1 is a possible D gene (5 bases). Looked up from germline, CDR1 is PRHDT and CDR2 is FYEKMQ (reference sequence). V lost 3 bases, J lost 1 base, and 15 bases lay in between. CDR3 length: 16 residues. Here the CDR3 DNA reads TGTGCCAGCAGCTTCCCTCTAGACAGCCGGAACACTGAAGCTTTCTTT. Its translation is CASSFPLDSRNTEAFF.

V usage is TRBV5-1 and J usage is TRBJ2-3, with a tentative D call TRBD2 (5 bases). With 0 bases removed from V and 6 bases from J, the gap between germline ends came to 8 bases. This CDR3 spans 13 amino acids. Germline V gene data show CDR1 as SGHRS and CDR2 as YFSETQ. The CDR3 region is CASSLAGEDTQYF. The DNA of the CDR3 is TGCGCCAGCAGCTTGGCCGGGGAGGATACGCAGTATTTT.